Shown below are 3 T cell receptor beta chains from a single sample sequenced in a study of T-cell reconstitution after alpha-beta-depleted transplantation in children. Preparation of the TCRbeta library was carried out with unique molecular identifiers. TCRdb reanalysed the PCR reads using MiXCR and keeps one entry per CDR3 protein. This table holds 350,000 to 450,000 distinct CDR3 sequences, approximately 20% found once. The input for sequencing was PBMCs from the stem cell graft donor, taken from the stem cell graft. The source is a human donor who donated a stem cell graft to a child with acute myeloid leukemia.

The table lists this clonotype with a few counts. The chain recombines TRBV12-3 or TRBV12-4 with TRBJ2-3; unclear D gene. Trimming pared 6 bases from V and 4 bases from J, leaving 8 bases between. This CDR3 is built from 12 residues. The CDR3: CASSHLADTQYF. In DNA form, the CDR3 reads TGTGCCAGCAGCCATTTGGCAGATACGCAGTATTTT.

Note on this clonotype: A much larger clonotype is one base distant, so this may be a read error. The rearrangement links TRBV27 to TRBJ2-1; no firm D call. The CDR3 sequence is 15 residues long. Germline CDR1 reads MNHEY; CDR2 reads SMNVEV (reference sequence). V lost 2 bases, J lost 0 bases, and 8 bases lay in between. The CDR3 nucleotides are TGTGCCAGCAGTTTACGGGTGCCCTCCTACAATGAGCAGTTCTTC. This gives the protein CASSLRVPSYNEQFF.

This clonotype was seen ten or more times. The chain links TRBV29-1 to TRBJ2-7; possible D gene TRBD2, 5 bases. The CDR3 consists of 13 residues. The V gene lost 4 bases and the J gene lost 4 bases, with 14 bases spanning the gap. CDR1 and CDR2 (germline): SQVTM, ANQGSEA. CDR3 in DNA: TGCAGCGTTGTAGCGACTGCCAAATACGAGCAGTACTTC. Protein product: CSVVATAKYEQYF.